This T cell receptor beta chain originates from a study of sequential checkpoint blockade in melanoma. Treatment defined: randomized to nivolumab then ipilimumab (arm A) or the reverse (arm B). CDR1 and CDR2 (germline): SQVTM, ANQGSEA. CDR3 length equals 12 residues. V gave up 7 bases and J gave up 6 bases; unmatched junction bases: 8. Some clones are missing from TCRdb's copy, which holds only in-frame ones; the method was immunoSEQ multiplex PCR. This sample has some 22,000 clones, with approximately 80% found just once. The clonotype originates from a human donor with melanoma. The chain carries TRBV29-1 and TRBJ2-7, with 8 bases fitting TRBD2. The sequenced sample was CD8+ T cells sorted from blood (inferred from file names), obtained from a patient given nivolumab and ipilimumab in sequence. The CDR3 DNA reads as TGCAGCGCCGGGAGGGGCGAAGGCGAGCAGTACTTC. Its translation: CSAGRGEGEQYF.